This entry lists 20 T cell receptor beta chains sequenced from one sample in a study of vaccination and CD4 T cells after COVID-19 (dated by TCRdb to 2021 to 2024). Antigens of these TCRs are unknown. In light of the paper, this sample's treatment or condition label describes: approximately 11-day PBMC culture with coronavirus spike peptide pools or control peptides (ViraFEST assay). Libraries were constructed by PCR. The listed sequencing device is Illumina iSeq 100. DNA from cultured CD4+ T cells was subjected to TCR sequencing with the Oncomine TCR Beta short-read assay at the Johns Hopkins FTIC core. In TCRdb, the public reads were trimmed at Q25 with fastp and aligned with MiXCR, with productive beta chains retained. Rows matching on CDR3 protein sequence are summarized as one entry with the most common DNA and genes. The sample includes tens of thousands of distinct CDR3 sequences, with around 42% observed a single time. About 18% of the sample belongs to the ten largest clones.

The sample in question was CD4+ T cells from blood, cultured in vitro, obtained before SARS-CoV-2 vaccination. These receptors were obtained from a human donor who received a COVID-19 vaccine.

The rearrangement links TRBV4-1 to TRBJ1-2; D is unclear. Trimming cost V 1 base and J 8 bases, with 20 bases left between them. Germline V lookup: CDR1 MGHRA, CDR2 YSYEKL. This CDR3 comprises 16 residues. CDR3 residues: CASSQGLLGFRRGYTF. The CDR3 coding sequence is TGCGCCAGCAGCCAAGGACTTTTGGGATTTCGGCGCGGCTACACCTTC.

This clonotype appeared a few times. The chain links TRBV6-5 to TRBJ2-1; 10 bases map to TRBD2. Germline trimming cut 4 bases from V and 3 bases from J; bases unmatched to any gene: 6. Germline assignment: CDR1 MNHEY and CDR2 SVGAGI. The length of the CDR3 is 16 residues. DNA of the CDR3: TGTGCCAGCAGTTGGCAGCGGGGGGGCGGCTACAATGAGCAGTTCTTC. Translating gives CASSWQRGGGYNEQFF.

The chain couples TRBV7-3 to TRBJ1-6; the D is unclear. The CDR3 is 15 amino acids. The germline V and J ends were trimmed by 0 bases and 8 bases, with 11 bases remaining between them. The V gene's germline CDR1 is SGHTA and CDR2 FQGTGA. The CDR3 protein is CASSLTGAKDSPLHF. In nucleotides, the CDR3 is TGTGCCAGCAGCTTAACAGGTGCCAAGGATTCACCCCTCCACTTT.

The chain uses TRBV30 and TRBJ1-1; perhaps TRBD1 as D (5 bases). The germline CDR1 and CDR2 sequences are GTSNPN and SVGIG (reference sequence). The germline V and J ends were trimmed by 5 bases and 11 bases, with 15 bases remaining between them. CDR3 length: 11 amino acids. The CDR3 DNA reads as TGTGCCTGGGGGGCCGGCTCTCGGGCTTTCTTT. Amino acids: CAWGAGSRAFF.

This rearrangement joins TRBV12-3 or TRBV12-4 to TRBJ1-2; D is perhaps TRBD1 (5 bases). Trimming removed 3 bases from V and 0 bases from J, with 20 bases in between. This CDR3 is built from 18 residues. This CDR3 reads CASSFERGRLTSNYGYTF. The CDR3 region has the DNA TGTGCCAGCAGTTTCGAGAGGGGCAGACTTACTTCTAACTATGGCTACACCTTC.

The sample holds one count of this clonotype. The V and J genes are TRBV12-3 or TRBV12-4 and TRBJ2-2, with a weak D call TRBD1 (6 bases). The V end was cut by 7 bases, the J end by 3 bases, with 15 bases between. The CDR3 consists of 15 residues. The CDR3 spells CASTSPGQHTGELFF. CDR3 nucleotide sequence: TGTGCCAGCACCTCCCCTGGACAGCACACCGGGGAGCTGTTTTTT.

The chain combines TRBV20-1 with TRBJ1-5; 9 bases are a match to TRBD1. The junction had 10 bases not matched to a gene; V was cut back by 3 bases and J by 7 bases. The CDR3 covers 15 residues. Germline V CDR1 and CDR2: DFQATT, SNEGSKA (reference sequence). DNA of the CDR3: TGCAGTGCTAGGAGTGGGACAGGGTGGGAACAGCCCCAGCATTTT. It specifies CSARSGTGWEQPQHF.

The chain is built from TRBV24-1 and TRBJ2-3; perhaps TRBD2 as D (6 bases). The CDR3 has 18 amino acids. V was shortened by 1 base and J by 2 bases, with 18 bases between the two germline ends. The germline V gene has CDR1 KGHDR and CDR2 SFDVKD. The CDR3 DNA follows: TGTGCCACCAGTGATTTTAATCGGAGGGATTGGCCCACAGATACGCAGTATTTT. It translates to CATSDFNRRDWPTDTQYF.

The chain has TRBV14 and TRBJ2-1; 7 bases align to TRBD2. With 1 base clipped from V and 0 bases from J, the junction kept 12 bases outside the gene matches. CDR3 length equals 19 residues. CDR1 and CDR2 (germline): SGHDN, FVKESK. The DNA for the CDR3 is TGTGCCAGCAGCCAAGTATCTTATCGACTAGCAGGCTCCTACAATGAGCAGTTCTTC. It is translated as CASSQVSYRLAGSYNEQFF.

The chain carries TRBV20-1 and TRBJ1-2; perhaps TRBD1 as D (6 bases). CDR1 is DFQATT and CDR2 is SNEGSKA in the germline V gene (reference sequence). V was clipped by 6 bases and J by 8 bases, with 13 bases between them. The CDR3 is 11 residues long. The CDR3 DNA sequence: TGCAGTGCCGAGGAGGGGGTCGGCTACACCTTC. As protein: CSAEEGVGYTF.

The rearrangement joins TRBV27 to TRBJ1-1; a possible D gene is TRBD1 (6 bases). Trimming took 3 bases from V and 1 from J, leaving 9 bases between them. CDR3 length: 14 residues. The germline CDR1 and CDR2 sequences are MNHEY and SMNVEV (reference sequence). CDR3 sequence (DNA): TGTGCCAGCAGTTTTCGGGGGCCGAACACTGAAGCTTTCTTT. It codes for CASSFRGPNTEAFF.

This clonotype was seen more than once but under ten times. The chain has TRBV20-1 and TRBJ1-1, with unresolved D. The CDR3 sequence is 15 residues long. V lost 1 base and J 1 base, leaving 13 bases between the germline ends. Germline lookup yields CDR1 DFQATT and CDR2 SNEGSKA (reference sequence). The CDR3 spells CSARVIGRQNTEAFF. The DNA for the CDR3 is TGCAGTGCTAGAGTCATCGGACGGCAGAACACTGAAGCTTTCTTT.

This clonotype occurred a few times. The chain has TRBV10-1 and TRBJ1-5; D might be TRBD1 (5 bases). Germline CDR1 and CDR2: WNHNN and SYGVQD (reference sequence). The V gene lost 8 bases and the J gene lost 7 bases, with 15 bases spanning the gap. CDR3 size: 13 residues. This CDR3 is CASLRVIGQPQHF. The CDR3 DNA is TGCGCCAGCCTCAGGGTAATTGGGCAGCCCCAGCATTTT.

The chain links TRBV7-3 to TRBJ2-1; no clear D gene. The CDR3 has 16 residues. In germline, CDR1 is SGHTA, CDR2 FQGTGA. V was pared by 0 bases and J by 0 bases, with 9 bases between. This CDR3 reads CASSLTVLSSYNEQFF. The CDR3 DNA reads TGTGCCAGCAGCTTAACCGTCCTGAGCTCCTACAATGAGCAGTTCTTC.

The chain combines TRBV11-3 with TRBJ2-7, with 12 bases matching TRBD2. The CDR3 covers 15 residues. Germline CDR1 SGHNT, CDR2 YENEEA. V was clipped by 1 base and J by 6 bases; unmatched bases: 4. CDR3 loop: CASSLGRTSGAEQYF. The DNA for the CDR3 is TGTGCCAGCAGCTTAGGGCGGACTAGCGGGGCCGAGCAGTACTTC.

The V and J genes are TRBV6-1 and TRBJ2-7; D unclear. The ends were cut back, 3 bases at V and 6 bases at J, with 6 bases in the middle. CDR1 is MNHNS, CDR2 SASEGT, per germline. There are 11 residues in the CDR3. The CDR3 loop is CASSESREQYF. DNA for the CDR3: TGTGCCAGCAGTGAGAGCCGCGAGCAGTACTTC.

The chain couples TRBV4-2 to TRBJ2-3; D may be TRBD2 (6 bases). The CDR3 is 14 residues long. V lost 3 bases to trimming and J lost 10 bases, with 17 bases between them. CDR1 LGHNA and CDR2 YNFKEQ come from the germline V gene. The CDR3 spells CASSHREPGMPQYF. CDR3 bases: TGTGCCAGCAGCCACCGGGAGCCCGGGATGCCGCAGTATTTT.

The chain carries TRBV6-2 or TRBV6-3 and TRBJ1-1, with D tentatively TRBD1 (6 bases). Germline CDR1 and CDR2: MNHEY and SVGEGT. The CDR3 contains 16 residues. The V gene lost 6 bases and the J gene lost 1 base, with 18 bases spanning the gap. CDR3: CASSTPLRGRNTEAFF. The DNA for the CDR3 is TGTGCCAGCAGCACACCCCTGCGGGGGCGGAACACTGAAGCTTTCTTT.

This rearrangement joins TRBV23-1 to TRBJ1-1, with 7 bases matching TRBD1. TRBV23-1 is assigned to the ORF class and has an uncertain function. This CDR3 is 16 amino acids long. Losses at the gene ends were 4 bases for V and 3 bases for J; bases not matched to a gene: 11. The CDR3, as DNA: TGCGCCAGCAGTCGTCTGACGGGACAGCCCGACACTGAAGCTTTCTTT. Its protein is CASSRLTGQPDTEAFF.

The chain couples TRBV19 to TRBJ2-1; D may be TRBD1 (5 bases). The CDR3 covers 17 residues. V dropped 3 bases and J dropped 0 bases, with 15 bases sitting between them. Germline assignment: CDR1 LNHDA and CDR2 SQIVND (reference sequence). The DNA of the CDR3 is TGTGCCAGTAGTATGTTGGGGCAGGGAAGCTCCTACAATGAGCAGTTCTTC. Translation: CASSMLGQGSSYNEQFF. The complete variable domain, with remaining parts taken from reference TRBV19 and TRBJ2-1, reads DGGITQSPKYLFRKEGQNVTLSCEQNLNHDAMYWYRQDPGQGLRLIYYSQIVNDFQKGDIAEGYSVSREKKESFPLTVTSAQKNPTAFYLCASSMLGQGSSYNEQFFGPGTRLTVL.